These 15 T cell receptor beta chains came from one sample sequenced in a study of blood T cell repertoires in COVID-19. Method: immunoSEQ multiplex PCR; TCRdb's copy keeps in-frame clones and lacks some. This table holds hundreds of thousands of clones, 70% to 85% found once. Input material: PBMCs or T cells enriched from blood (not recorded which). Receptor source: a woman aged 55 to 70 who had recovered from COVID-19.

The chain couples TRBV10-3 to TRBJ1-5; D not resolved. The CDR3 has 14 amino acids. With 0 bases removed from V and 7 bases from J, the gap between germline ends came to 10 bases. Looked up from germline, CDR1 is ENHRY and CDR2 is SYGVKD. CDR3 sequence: CAISESPGWQPQHF. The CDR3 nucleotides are TGTGCCATCAGTGAGTCGCCGGGTTGGCAGCCCCAGCATTTT.

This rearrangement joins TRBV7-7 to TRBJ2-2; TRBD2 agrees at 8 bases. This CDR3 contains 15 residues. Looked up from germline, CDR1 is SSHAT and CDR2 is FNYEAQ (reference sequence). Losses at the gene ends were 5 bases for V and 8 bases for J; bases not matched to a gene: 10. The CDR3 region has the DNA TGTGCCAGCAGCACGGGACTAGTGGGAGTAGGGGAGCTGTTTTTT. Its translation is CASSTGLVGVGELFF.

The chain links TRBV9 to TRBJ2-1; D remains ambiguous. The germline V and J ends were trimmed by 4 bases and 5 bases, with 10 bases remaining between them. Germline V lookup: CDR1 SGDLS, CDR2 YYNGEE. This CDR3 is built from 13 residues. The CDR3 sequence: CASSFLSNNEQFF. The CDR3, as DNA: TGTGCCAGCAGCTTCTTGAGTAACAATGAGCAGTTCTTC.

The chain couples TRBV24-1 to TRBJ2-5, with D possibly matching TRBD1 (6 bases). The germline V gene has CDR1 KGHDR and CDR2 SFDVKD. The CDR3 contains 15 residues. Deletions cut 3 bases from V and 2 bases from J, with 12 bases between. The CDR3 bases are TGTGCCACCAGTGATGCCTCAGGGGATCAAGAGACCCAGTACTTC. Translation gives CATSDASGDQETQYF.

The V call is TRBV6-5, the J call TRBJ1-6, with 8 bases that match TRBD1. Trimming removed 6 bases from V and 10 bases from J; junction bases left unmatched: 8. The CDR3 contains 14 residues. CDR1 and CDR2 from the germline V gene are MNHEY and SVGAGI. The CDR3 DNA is TGTGCCAGCAGGGACAGGGTAGTTTGGTCACCCCTCCACTTT. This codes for CASRDRVVWSPLHF.

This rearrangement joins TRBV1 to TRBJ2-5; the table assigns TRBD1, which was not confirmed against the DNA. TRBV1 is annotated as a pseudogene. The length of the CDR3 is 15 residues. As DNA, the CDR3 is TGCACCAGCATGATGTCGTGGGGGCTTCAAGAGACCCAGTACTTC. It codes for CTSMMSWGLQETQYF.

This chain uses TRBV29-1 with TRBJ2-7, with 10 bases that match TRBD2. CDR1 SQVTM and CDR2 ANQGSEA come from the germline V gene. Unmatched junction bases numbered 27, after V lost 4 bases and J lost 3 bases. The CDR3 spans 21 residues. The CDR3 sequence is CSVGYFRHRDMGTSVFYEQYF. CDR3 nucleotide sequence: TGCAGCGTTGGGTACTTCCGTCATCGGGACATGGGGACTAGCGTTTTCTACGAGCAGTACTTC.

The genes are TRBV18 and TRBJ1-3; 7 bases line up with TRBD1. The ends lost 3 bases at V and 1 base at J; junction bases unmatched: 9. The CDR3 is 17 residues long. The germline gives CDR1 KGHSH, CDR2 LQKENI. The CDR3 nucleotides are TGTGCCAGCTCACCCAAAACGACAGGGTATTCTGGAAACACCATATATTTT. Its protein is CASSPKTTGYSGNTIYF.

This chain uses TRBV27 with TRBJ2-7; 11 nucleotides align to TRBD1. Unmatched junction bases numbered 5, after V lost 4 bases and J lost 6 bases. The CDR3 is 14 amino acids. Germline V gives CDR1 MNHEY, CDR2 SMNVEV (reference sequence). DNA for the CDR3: TGTGCCAGCAGTTCCTGGACAGGGGGCTTCGAGCAGTACTTC. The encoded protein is CASSSWTGGFEQYF.

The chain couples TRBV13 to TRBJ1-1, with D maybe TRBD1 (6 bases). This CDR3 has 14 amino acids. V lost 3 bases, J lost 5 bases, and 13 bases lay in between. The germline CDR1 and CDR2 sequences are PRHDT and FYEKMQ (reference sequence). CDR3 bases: TGTGCCAGCAGCTTGACAGGAATGGGGACTGAAGCTTTCTTT. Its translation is CASSLTGMGTEAFF.

The CDR3 reads CASSGDFGGTDTQYF. The CDR3 coding sequence is TGTGCCAGCAGTGGGGACTTTGGGGGCACAGATACGCAGTATTTT. The chain recombines TRBV2 with TRBJ2-3; D is possibly TRBD2 (6 bases). Trimming took off 4 bases at V and 1 base at J, with 12 bases between the two ends. Germline V gene sequence: CDR1 SNHLY, CDR2 FYNNEI. The CDR3 spans 15 residues.

Here the CDR3 reads CAISESTEINEQFF. CDR3 sequence (DNA): TGTGCCATCAGTGAGTCCACAGAGATCAATGAGCAGTTCTTC. The chain joins TRBV10-3 to TRBJ2-1, with D unresolved. V was shortened by 0 bases and J by 6 bases, with 9 bases between the two germline ends. The germline gives CDR1 ENHRY, CDR2 SYGVKD. The CDR3 totals 14 residues.

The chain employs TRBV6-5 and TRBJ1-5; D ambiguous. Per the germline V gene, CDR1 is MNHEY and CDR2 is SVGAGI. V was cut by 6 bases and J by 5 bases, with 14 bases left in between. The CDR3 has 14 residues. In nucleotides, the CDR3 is TGTGCCAGCAGCCGGGTCGGCAGCGATCAGCCCCAGCATTTT. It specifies CASSRVGSDQPQHF.

Here the CDR3 DNA reads TGTGCCAGCAGCCGACGGACTAGCGGGAGTGACGATACGCAGTATTTT. Its translation: CASSRRTSGSDDTQYF. The chain links TRBV3-1 (or the pseudogene TRBV3-2) to TRBJ2-3; 13 bases agree with TRBD2. The V and J ends lost 4 bases and 6 bases, in that order; junction bases with no gene match: 7. Germline V lookup: CDR1 LGHDT, CDR2 YNNKEL (reference sequence). This CDR3 contains 16 residues.

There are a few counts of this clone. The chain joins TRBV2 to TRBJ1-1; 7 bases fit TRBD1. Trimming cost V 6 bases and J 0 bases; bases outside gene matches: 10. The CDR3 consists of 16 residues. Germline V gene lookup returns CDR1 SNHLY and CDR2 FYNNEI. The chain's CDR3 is CASRSRDSEMNTEAFF. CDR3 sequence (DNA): TGTGCCAGCAGATCTAGGGACAGCGAAATGAACACTGAAGCTTTCTTT.